This entry lists 24 T cell receptor beta chains sequenced from one sample in a study of human T cells and chemical hapten exposure. The starting material, unfractionated whole blood, was used for total RNA extraction. In TCRdb, the 5' RACE reads were re-called with MiXCR into one record per CDR3 protein. The data hold under 100,000 distinct CDR3 sequences, with around a sixth observed a single time. Receptor source: a female donor in good health.

In this sample, this clonotype turned up once. The genes are TRBV7-8 and TRBJ1-5, with D uncertain. The V gene lost 3 bases and the J gene lost 5 bases, with 8 bases spanning the gap. The germline V gene has CDR1 SGHVS and CDR2 FQNEAQ. The CDR3 is 13 amino acids. CDR3: CASSFKEDQPQHF. The CDR3 DNA reads as TGTGCCAGCAGCTTTAAAGAGGATCAGCCCCAGCATTTT.

The chain joins TRBV24-1 to TRBJ2-1; TRBD1 matches at 9 bases. Trimming removed 7 bases from V and 3 bases from J; junction bases left unmatched: 6. Germline lookup yields CDR1 KGHDR and CDR2 SFDVKD. The CDR3 extends over 15 amino acids. The DNA for the CDR3 is TGTGCCACCAGCGGGGGACAGGGTATCTACAATGAGCAGTTCTTC. This gives the protein CATSGGQGIYNEQFF.

This clonotype was detected only a few times. This chain connects TRBV13 to TRBJ2-1; the match to TRBD1 covers 7 bases. Trimming at V came to 1 base and at J to 7 bases, leaving 1 base not matched to a gene. CDR1 and CDR2 (germline): PRHDT, FYEKMQ (reference sequence). The CDR3 length is 13 residues. The CDR3 sequence is CASSLEGANEQFF. The CDR3 DNA reads as TGTGCCAGCAGCTTAGAGGGGGCGAATGAGCAGTTCTTC.

The table lists this clonotype with many counts. V gene TRBV7-2 combines with J gene TRBJ1-1, with 9 bases matching TRBD1. CDR3 length: 13 residues. From germline, CDR1 is SGHTA and CDR2 FQGNSA. The V gene end was trimmed by 5 bases and the J gene end by 5 bases; junction bases not matched to a gene: 3. CDR3 sequence reads: CASSTGQGTEAFF. The DNA of the CDR3 is TGTGCCAGCAGCACTGGACAGGGGACTGAAGCTTTCTTT.

This clonotype was observed a few times. CDR3 sequence: CASSLGAGMNEQFF. CDR3 in DNA: TGTGCCAGCAGTCTCGGGGCAGGGATGAATGAGCAGTTCTTC. The V gene is TRBV12-3 or TRBV12-4, the J gene TRBJ2-1; D assignment may be TRBD1 or TRBD2 (5 bases each). The CDR3 contains 14 residues. V lost 5 bases and J 7 bases, leaving 15 bases between the germline ends.

This clonotype has only a few counts. The chain uses TRBV7-9 and TRBJ1-4, with a possible D match to TRBD1 (5 bases). With 4 bases removed from V and 10 bases from J, the gap between germline ends came to 13 bases. The germline V gene has CDR1 SEHNR and CDR2 FQNEAQ (reference sequence). The CDR3 contains 13 residues. In DNA form, the CDR3 reads TGTGCCAGCAGCTCTGATTTGCAGGGAAAACTGTTTTTT. This gives the protein CASSSDLQGKLFF. Full variable domain (outside the CDR3, taken from reference TRBV7-9 and TRBJ1-4): DTGVSQNPRHKITKRGQNVTFRCDPISEHNRLYWYRQTLGQGPEFLTYFQNEAQLEKSRLLSDRFSAERPKGSFSTLEIQRTEQGDSAMYLCASSSDLQGKLFFGSGTQLSVL.

This clonotype has just a few counts. The chain employs TRBV5-6 and TRBJ1-2, with D unclear. Germline values: CDR1 SGHDT, CDR2 YYEEEE. Deletions cut 4 bases from V and 0 bases from J, with 7 bases between. The length of the CDR3 is 13 residues. The CDR3 DNA reads TGTGCCAGCAGCGAAGGTCCTAACTATGGCTACACCTTC. It specifies CASSEGPNYGYTF.

The CDR3 nucleotides read TGTGCCAGCAGCCCCCGTGTACGGGAGGGCCAAGAGACCCAGTACTTC. Its protein product is CASSPRVREGQETQYF. The chain recombines TRBV7-9 with TRBJ2-5; 8 bases are shared with TRBD2. The CDR3 is 16 residues long. V was pared by 5 bases and J by 1 base, with 9 bases of the junction left unmatched. The germline CDR1 and CDR2 sequences are SEHNR and FQNEAQ (reference sequence). The full variable domain, rest sourced from reference TRBV7-9 and TRBJ2-5, is DTGVSQNPRHKITKRGQNVTFRCDPISEHNRLYWYRQTLGQGPEFLTYFQNEAQLEKSRLLSDRFSAERPKGSFSTLEIQRTEQGDSAMYLCASSPRVREGQETQYFGPGTRLLVL.

This chain uses TRBV11-2 with TRBJ1-5; tentative D call: TRBD1 (5 bases). V lost 5 bases, J lost 4 bases, and 12 bases lay in between. CDR1 is SGHAT, CDR2 FQNNGV, per germline. The CDR3 runs to 14 residues. CDR3 in amino acids: CASSRGTTNQPQHF. CDR3 DNA sequence: TGTGCCAGCAGCCGGGGGACGACAAATCAGCCCCAGCATTTT.

This clonotype was found many times. The chain employs TRBV24-1 and TRBJ2-3; D possibly corresponds to TRBD1 (6 bases). Germline V gene data show CDR1 as KGHDR and CDR2 as SFDVKD. The CDR3 has 15 residues. Trimming left V 4 bases short and J 4 bases short, with 14 bases between. CDR3 nucleotide sequence: TGTGCCACCAGTGACCCACAACAGGGCGCAGATACGCAGTATTTT. Amino acids: CATSDPQQGADTQYF.

This chain uses TRBV6-6 with TRBJ2-1; possibly TRBD1 for D (6 bases). Germline V CDR1 and CDR2: MNHNY, SVGAGI (reference sequence). The CDR3 length is 14 residues. Trimming pared 4 bases from V and 0 bases from J, leaving 7 bases between. Here the CDR3 reads CASSSGHSYNEQFF. Here the CDR3 DNA reads TGTGCCAGCAGTTCGGGACACTCCTACAATGAGCAGTTCTTC.

The chain is built from TRBV29-1 and TRBJ1-1; D remains ambiguous. Germline loops: CDR1 SQVTM, CDR2 ANQGSEA. The CDR3 totals 12 residues. Trimming left V 3 bases short and J 4 bases short, with 9 bases between. CDR3 sequence reads: CSVERMSTEAFF. The CDR3 DNA reads TGCAGCGTTGAGCGTATGAGCACTGAAGCTTTCTTT. The whole variable domain, remainder taken from reference TRBV29-1 and TRBJ1-1, is SAVISQKPSRDICQRGTSLTIQCQVDSQVTMMFWYRQQPGQSLTLIATANQGSEATYESGFVIDKFPISRPNLTFSTLTVSNMSPEDSSIYLCSVERMSTEAFFGQGTRLTVV.

This chain links TRBV27 with TRBJ2-1, with D unclear. Germline-derived CDR1 and CDR2 are MNHEY and SMNVEV (reference sequence). Trimming left V 2 bases short and J 10 bases short, with 15 bases between. The CDR3 runs 14 residues. The CDR3 protein is CASSLGPISEEQFF. The DNA of the CDR3 is TGTGCCAGCAGTTTAGGCCCCATATCCGAGGAGCAGTTCTTC.

This clonotype was seen repeatedly, ten times or more. This CDR3 reads CASSLVFLTNEQFF. DNA for the CDR3: TGTGCCAGCAGCTTAGTGTTTCTCACCAATGAGCAGTTCTTC. This chain links TRBV7-8 with TRBJ2-1; D call uncertain. V lost 1 base to trimming and J lost 6 bases, with 10 bases between them. Germline assignment: CDR1 SGHVS and CDR2 FQNEAQ. This CDR3 is built from 14 residues.

The gene calls are TRBV7-2 and TRBJ2-7; D is possibly TRBD2 (5 bases). V dropped 3 bases and J dropped 7 bases, with 13 bases sitting between them. Germline CDR1 reads SGHTA; CDR2 reads FQGNSA. The CDR3 contains 13 residues. The DNA for the CDR3 is TGTGCCAGCAGCTTTGGACCGTCGGGGGAGCAGTACTTC. It encodes CASSFGPSGEQYF.

This clonotype was counted between two and nine times. J is TRBJ2-1 and V is TRBV30; 10 positions agree with TRBD2. Unmatched junction bases numbered 5, after V lost 0 bases and J lost 6 bases. The germline V gene encodes CDR1 GTSNPN and CDR2 SVGIG (reference sequence). CDR3 size: 15 residues. CDR3 in amino acids: CAWSVLAGRSNEQFF. For the CDR3, the DNA is TGTGCCTGGAGTGTACTAGCGGGAAGGAGCAATGAGCAGTTCTTC.

This chain uses TRBV13 with TRBJ2-6; tentative D call: TRBD2 (6 bases). Trimming cost V 3 bases and J 1 base, with 16 bases left between them. There are 18 residues in the CDR3. The V gene's germline CDR1 is PRHDT and CDR2 FYEKMQ (reference sequence). This chain's CDR3 is CASSFSRGLFSGANVLTF. CDR3 sequence (DNA): TGTGCCAGCAGCTTTTCAAGGGGACTTTTTTCTGGGGCCAACGTCCTGACTTTC. The whole variable domain, filled in from reference TRBV13 and TRBJ2-6, reads AAGVIQSPRHLIKEKRETATLKCYPIPRHDTVYWYQQGPGQDPQFLISFYEKMQSDKGSIPDRFSAQQFSDYHSELNMSSLELGDSALYFCASSFSRGLFSGANVLTFGAGSRLTVL.

This clonotype was counted only a few times. The chain uses TRBV5-5 and TRBJ2-1; TRBD2 aligns across 8 bases. Germline V gives CDR1 SGHKS, CDR2 YYEKEE (reference sequence). The CDR3 is 14 residues long. Unmatched junction bases numbered 5, after V lost 4 bases and J lost 5 bases. CDR3: CASSLQAGDNEQFF. CDR3 in DNA: TGTGCCAGCAGCCTCCAAGCGGGGGACAATGAGCAGTTCTTC.

The gene calls are TRBV6-2 or TRBV6-3 and TRBJ1-1; D unclear. Trimming removed 4 bases at V and 4 bases at J, with 13 bases between. The germline gives CDR1 MNHEY, CDR2 SVGEGT. The CDR3 consists of 14 residues. The CDR3 DNA reads as TGTGCCAGCAGTTCCCGAGCAGGAGGCACTGAAGCTTTCTTT. Its translation: CASSSRAGGTEAFF.

In its sample, this clonotype ranks as medium-sized (0.01 to 0.1%). This sequence joins TRBV6-6 and TRBJ2-3, with TRBD2 identical over 7 bases. The CDR3 totals 15 residues. Germline values: CDR1 MNHNY, CDR2 SVGAGI (reference sequence). The V segment lost 3 bases and the J segment 4 bases; nucleotides outside the gene matches: 7. The DNA for the CDR3 is TGTGCCAGCAGTTATTCGGGAGGAGCGGCAGATACGCAGTATTTT. It codes for CASSYSGGAADTQYF.

This clonotype has more than one count but fewer than ten. The rearrangement joins TRBV5-6 to TRBJ1-1; the D is unclear. There are 14 residues in the CDR3. V shed 4 bases and J shed 3 bases, with 13 bases lying between them. The V gene's germline CDR1 is SGHDT and CDR2 YYEEEE. As DNA, the CDR3 is TGTGCCAGCAGCCCAGTCGCAGAGGACACTGAAGCTTTCTTT. Translated, it gives CASSPVAEDTEAFF. Combining the CDR3 with reference TRBV5-6 and TRBJ1-1 gives the whole variable domain DAGVTQSPTHLIKTRGQQVTLRCSPKSGHDTVSWYQQALGQGPQFIFQYYEEEERQRGNFPDRFSGHQFPNYSSELNVNALLLGDSALYLCASSPVAEDTEAFFGQGTRLTVV.

The chain couples TRBV20-1 to TRBJ2-7; D remains unclear. Germline V gene data show CDR1 as DFQATT and CDR2 as SNEGSKA (reference sequence). This CDR3 has 18 amino acids. V lost 1 base and J 1 base, leaving 23 bases between the germline ends. The CDR3 DNA reads TGCAGTGCTAGAGGTTCCACCCGCCCTGGCGGATCGTCCTACGAGCAGTACTTC. Translated: CSARGSTRPGGSSYEQYF.

Only a few counts were recorded for this clonotype. This rearrangement joins TRBV5-1 to TRBJ1-1; D remains ambiguous. CDR3 length: 13 residues. Per the germline V gene, CDR1 is SGHRS and CDR2 is YFSETQ. The V gene lost 3 bases and the J gene lost 4 bases, with 10 bases spanning the gap. CDR3 nucleotides: TGCGCCAGCAGCTCCTTTGGAGGCACTGAAGCTTTCTTT. Amino acid sequence: CASSSFGGTEAFF. The whole variable domain, remainder taken from reference TRBV5-1 and TRBJ1-1, is KAGVTQTPRYLIKTRGQQVTLSCSPISGHRSVSWYQQTPGQGLQFLFEYFSETQRNKGNFPGRFSGRQFSNSRSEMNVSTLELGDSALYLCASSSFGGTEAFFGQGTRLTVV.

V is TRBV12-3 or TRBV12-4 and J is TRBJ1-1, with 11 bases that match TRBD1. This CDR3 spans 13 amino acids. With V trimmed by 6 bases and J by 5 bases, 2 bases remained unmatched. CDR3 loop: CASRDRGRTEAFF. CDR3 sequence (DNA): TGTGCCAGCAGGGACAGGGGGCGGACTGAAGCTTTCTTT.